This section outlines one T cell receptor (beta chain) sequence together with its context. Its specificity is unknown. V lost 2 bases, J lost 6 bases, and 1 base stayed unmatched. The CDR3 loop spans 15 amino acids. CDR1 and CDR2 (germline): MDHEN, SYDVKM. This entry comes from a study of cytomegalovirus exposure and HLA in healthy donors. The study's findings and limits: Reportedly, diagnosis of cytomegalovirus status by the classifier showed high specificity and sensitivity. The study designated some 180 TCR beta chains cytomegalovirus-associated. Most TCR sequences proved rare, with some public TCRs found in many donors.

Sequenced by immunoSEQ multiplex PCR; TCRdb stores in-frame clones only, minus some. Of 130,000 to 150,000 clones in the sample, 87% are singletons; the top ten hold less than 5.5%. This clonotype was obtained from a man between 18 and 35 years old in good health and CMV-seropositive. Sequencing was done on a sample of PBMCs. The chain combines TRBV28 with TRBJ2-3; 14 bases agree with TRBD2. In nucleotides, the CDR3 is TGTGCCAGCAGTTTACGGACTAGCGGGAGGGATACGCAGTATTTT. Translating it yields CASSLRTSGRDTQYF. Drawing the rest from reference TRBV28 and TRBJ2-3, the complete variable domain is DVKVTQSSRYLVKRTGEKVFLECVQDMDHENMFWYRQDPGLGLRLIYFSYDVKMKEKGDIPEGYSVSREKKERFSLILESASTNQTSMYLCASSLRTSGRDTQYFGPGTRLTVL.